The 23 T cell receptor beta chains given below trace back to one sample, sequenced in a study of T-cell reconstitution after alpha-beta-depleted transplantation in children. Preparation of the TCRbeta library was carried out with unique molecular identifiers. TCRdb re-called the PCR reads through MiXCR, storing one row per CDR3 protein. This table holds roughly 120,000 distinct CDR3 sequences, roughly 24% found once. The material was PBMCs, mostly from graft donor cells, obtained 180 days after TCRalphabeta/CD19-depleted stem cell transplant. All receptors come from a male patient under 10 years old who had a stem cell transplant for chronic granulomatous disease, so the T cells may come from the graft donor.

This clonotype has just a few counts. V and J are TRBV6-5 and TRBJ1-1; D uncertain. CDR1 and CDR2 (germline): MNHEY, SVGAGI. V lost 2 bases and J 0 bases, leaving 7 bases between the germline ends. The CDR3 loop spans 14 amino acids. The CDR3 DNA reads TGTGCCAGCAGTTACAAGGGCATGAACACTGAAGCTTTCTTT. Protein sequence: CASSYKGMNTEAFF.

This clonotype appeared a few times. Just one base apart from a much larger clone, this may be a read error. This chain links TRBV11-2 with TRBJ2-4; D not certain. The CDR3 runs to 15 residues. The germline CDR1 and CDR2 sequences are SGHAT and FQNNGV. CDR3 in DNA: TGTGCCAGCAGCTTAGCGACTCTGGGCAAAAACAGTCAGTACTTC. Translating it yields CASSLATLGKNSQYF.

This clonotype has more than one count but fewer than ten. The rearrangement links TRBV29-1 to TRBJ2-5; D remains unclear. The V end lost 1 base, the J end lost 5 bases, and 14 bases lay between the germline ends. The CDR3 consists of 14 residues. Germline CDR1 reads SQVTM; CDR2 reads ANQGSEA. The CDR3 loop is CSVEGSLNGETQYF. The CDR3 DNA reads TGCAGCGTTGAAGGATCTCTGAACGGGGAGACCCAGTACTTC.

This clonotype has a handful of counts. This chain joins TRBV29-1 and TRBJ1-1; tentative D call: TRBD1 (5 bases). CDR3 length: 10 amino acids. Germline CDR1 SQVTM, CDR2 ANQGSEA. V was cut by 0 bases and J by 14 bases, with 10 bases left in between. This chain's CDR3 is CSVEDGTVFF. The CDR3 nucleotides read TGCAGCGTTGAAGATGGGACGGTCTTCTTT.

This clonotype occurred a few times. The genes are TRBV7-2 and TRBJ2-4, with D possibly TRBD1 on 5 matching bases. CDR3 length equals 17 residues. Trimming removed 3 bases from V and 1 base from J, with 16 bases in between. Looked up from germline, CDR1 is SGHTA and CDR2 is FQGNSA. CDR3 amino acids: CASSFGQKGWAKNIQYF. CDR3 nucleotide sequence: TGTGCCAGCAGCTTTGGACAAAAGGGGTGGGCCAAAAACATTCAGTACTTC.

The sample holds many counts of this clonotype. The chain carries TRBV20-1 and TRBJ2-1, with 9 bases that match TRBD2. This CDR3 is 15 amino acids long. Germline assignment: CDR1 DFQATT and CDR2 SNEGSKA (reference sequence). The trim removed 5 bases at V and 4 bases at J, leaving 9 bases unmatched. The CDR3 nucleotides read TGCAGTGCTCTAGAATCTAGCGGGACATACAATGAGCAGTTCTTC. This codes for CSALESSGTYNEQFF.

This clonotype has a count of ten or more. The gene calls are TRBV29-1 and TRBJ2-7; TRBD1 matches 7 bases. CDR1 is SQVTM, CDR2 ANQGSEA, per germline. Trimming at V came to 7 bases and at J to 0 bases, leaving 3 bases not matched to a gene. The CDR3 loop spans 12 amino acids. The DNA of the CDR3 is TGCAGCGCCTGGGACAGCTCCTACGAGCAGTACTTC. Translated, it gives CSAWDSSYEQYF.

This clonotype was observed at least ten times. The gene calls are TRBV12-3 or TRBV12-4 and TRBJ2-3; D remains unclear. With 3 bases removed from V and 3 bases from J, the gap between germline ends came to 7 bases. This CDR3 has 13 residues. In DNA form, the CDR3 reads TGTGCCAGCAGTTTGGCAGCGACAGATACGCAGTATTTT. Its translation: CASSLAATDTQYF.

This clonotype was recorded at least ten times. The CDR3 nucleotides read TGCAGTGCGAGGGTTTTTCCGGGAAACGCCTACGAGCAGTACTTC. Translating gives CSARVFPGNAYEQYF. The chain combines TRBV20-1 with TRBJ2-7, with TRBD2 as a possible D gene (5 bases). The CDR3 has 15 residues. Germline V gene lookup returns CDR1 DFQATT and CDR2 SNEGSKA (reference sequence). V was shortened by 6 bases and J by 2 bases, with 20 bases between the two germline ends.

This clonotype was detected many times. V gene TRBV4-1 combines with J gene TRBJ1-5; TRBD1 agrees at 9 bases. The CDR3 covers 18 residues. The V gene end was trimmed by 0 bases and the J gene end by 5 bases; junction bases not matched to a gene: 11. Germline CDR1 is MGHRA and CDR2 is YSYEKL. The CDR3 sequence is CASSQDNLWDRAYQPQHF. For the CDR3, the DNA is TGCGCCAGCAGCCAAGATAACCTTTGGGACAGGGCTTATCAGCCCCAGCATTTT.

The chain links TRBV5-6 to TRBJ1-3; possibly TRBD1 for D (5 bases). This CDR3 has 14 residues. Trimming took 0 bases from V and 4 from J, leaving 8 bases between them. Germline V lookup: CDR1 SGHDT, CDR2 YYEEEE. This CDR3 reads CASSLAGGGNTIYF. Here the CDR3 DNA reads TGTGCCAGCAGCTTGGCGGGGGGAGGAAACACCATATATTTT.

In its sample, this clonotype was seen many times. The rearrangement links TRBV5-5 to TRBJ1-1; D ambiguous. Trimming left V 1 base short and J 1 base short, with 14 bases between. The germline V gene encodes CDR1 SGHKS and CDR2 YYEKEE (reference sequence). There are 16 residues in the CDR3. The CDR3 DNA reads TGTGCCAGCAGCTTGTCGGCCATTACGAAGAACACTGAAGCTTTCTTT. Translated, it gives CASSLSAITKNTEAFF. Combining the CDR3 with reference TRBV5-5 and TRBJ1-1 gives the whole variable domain DAGVTQSPTHLIKTRGQQVTLRCSPISGHKSVSWYQQVLGQGPQFIFQYYEKEERGRGNFPDRFSARQFPNYSSELNVNALLLGDSALYLCASSLSAITKNTEAFFGQGTRLTVV.

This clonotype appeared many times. This CDR3 is CASLQNSGNTIYF. CDR3 coding DNA: TGTGCCAGCCTACAGAACTCTGGAAACACCATATATTTT. The V call is TRBV5-6, the J call TRBJ1-3; D not resolved. CDR1 is SGHDT and CDR2 is YYEEEE in the germline V gene. Trimming shortened V by 7 bases and J by 0 bases, and 8 bases separated the two germline ends. The CDR3 has 13 residues. Looking up the rest from reference TRBV5-6 and TRBJ1-3 gives the full variable domain: DAGVTQSPTHLIKTRGQQVTLRCSPKSGHDTVSWYQQALGQGPQFIFQYYEEEERQRGNFPDRFSGHQFPNYSSELNVNALLLGDSALYLCASLQNSGNTIYFGEGSWLTVV.

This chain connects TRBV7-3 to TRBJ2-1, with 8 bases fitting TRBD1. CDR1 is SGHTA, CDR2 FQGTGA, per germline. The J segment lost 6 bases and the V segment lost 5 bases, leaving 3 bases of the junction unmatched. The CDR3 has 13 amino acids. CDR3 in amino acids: CASSLTGANEQFF. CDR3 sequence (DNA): TGTGCCAGCAGCCTGACAGGGGCCAATGAGCAGTTCTTC.

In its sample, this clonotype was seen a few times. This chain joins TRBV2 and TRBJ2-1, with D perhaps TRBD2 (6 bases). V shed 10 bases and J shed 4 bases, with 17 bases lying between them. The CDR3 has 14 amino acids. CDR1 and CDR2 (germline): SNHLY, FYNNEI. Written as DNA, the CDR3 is TGTGCCATCAACCGGGACTCTCCTTACAATGAGCAGTTCTTC. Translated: CAINRDSPYNEQFF.

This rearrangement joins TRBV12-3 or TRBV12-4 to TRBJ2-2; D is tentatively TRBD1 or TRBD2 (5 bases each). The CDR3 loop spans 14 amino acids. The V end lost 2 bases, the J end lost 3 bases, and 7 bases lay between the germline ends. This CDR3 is CASSLLGDTGELFF. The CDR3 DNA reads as TGTGCCAGCAGTTTATTGGGGGACACCGGGGAGCTGTTTTTT.

In DNA, the CDR3 is TGCAGTGCTAGGGAGGGAGTGTGGGAAAAACTGTTTTTT. This translates into CSAREGVWEKLFF. The genes are TRBV20-1 and TRBJ1-4; D gene ambiguous. Germline values: CDR1 DFQATT, CDR2 SNEGSKA (reference sequence). This CDR3 is 13 amino acids long. Trimming cost V 3 bases and J 8 bases, with 13 bases left between them.

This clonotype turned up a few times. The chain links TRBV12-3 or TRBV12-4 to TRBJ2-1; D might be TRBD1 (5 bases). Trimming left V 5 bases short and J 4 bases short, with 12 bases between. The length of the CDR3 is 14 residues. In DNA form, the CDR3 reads TGTGCCAGCAGTCTAACAGGTTTTTACAATGAGCAGTTCTTC. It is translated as CASSLTGFYNEQFF.

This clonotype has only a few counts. In nucleotides, the CDR3 is TGTGCCAGCAGCTTGCGATTCCGGTCAAGCACAGATACGCAGTATTTT. Amino acid sequence: CASSLRFRSSTDTQYF. This rearrangement joins TRBV5-6 to TRBJ2-3, with D hard to call. Trimming took 1 base from V and 0 from J, leaving 12 bases between them. This CDR3 spans 16 amino acids. Germline CDR1 SGHDT, CDR2 YYEEEE. The variable domain in full, with the rest retrieved from reference TRBV5-6 and TRBJ2-3, is DAGVTQSPTHLIKTRGQQVTLRCSPKSGHDTVSWYQQALGQGPQFIFQYYEEEERQRGNFPDRFSGHQFPNYSSELNVNALLLGDSALYLCASSLRFRSSTDTQYFGPGTRLTVL.

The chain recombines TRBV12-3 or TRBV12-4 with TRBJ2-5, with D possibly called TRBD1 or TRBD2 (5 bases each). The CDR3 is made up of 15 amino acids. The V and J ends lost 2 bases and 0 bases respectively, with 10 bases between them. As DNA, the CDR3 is TGTGCCAGCAGTTTACGTCAGGGAGACCAAGAGACCCAGTACTTC. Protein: CASSLRQGDQETQYF.

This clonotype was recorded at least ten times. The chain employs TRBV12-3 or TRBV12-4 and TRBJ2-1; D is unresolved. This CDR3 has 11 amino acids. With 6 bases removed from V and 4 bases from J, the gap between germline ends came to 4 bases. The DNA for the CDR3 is TGTGCCAGCAGCACGTACAATGAGCAGTTCTTC. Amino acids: CASSTYNEQFF.

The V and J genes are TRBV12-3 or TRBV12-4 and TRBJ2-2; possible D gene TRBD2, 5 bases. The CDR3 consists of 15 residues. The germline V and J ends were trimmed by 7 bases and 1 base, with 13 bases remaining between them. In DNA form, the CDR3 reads TGTGCCAGCATCCCTGGGGAGATGAACACCGGGGAGCTGTTTTTT. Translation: CASIPGEMNTGELFF.

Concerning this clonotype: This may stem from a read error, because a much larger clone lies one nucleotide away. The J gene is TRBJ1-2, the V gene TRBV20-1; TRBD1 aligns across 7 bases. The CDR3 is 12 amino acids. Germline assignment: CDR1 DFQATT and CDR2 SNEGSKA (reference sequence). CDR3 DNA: TGCAGTGCAGCCGGGACAGTCTATGCCTACACCTTC. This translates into CSAAGTVYAYTF.